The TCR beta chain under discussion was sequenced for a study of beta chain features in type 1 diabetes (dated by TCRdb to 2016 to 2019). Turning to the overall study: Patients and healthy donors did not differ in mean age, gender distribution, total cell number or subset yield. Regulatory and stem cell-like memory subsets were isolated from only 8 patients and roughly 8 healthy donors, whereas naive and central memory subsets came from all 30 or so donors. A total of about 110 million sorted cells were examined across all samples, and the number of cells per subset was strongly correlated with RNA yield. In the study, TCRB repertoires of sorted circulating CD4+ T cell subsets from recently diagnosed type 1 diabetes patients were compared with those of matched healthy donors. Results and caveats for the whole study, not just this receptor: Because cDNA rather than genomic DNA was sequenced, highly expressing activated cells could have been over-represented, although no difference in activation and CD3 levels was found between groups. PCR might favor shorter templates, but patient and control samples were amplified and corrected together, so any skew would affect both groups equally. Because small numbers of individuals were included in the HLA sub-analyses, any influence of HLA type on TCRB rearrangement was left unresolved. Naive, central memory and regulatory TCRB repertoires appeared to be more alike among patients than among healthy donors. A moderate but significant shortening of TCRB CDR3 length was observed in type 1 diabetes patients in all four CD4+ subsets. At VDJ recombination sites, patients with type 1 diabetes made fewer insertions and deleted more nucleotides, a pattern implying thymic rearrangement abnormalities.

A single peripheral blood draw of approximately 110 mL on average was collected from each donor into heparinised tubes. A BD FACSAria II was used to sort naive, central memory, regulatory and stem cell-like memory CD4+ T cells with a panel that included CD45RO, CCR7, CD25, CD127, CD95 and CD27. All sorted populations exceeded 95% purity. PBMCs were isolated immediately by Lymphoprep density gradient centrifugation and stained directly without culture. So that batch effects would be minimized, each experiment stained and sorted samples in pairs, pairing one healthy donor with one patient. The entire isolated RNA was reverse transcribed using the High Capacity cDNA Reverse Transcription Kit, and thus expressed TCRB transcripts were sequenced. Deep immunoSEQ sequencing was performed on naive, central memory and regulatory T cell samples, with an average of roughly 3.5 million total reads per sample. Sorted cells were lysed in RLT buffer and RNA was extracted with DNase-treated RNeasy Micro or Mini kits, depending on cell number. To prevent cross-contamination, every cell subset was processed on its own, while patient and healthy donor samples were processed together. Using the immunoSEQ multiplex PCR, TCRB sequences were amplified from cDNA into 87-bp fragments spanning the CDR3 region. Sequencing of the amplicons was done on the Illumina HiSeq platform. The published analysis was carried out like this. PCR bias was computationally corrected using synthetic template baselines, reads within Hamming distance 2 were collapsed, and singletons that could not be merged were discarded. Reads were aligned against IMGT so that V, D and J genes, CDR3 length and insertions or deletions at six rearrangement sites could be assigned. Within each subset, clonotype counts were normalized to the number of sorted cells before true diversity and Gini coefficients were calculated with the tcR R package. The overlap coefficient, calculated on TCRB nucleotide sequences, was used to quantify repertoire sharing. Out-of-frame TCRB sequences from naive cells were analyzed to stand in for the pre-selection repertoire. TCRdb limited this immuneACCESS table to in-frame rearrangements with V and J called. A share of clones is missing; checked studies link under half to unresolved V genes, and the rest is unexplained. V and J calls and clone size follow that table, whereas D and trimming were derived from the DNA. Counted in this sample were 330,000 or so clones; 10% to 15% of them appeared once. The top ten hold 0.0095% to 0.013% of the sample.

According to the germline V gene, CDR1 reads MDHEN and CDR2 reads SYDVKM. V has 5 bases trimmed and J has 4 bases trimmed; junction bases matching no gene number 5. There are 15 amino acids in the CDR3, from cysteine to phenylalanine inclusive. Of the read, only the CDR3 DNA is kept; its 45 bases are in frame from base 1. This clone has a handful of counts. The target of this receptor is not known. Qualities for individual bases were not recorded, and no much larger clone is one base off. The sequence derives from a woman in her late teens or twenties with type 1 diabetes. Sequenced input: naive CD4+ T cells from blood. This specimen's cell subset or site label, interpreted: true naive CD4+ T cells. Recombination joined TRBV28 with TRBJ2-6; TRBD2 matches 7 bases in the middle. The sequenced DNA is TGTGCCAGCAGTCGGAGCGGGACCGGGGCCAACGTCCTGACTTTC. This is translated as CASSRSGTGANVLTF.